This T cell receptor (beta chain) stems from a study of glioma-infiltrating T cells after dendritic cell vaccination. Study background: The vaccine used monocyte-derived dendritic cells pulsed overnight with autologous tumor lysate. Dendritic cell vaccine was injected intradermally three times, biweekly.

Assay used: immunoSEQ multiplex PCR; TCRdb lists only in-frame clones, some missing. The sample has about 90,000 clones, 70% to 90% seen once. The TCR originated in a human donor with glioblastoma. Sequenced here: blood, sampled before dendritic cell vaccination.

The CDR3 nucleotides are TGTGCCAGCAGTTACTCGACCACTAGCGGGAGGACCCAGTACTTC. This codes for CASSYSTTSGRTQYF. J is TRBJ2-5 and V is TRBV6-5; 11 bases line up with TRBD2. V shed 0 bases and J 7 bases; nucleotides not matched to a gene: 4. The germline V gene has CDR1 MNHEY and CDR2 SVGAGI. The CDR3 is 15 amino acids.